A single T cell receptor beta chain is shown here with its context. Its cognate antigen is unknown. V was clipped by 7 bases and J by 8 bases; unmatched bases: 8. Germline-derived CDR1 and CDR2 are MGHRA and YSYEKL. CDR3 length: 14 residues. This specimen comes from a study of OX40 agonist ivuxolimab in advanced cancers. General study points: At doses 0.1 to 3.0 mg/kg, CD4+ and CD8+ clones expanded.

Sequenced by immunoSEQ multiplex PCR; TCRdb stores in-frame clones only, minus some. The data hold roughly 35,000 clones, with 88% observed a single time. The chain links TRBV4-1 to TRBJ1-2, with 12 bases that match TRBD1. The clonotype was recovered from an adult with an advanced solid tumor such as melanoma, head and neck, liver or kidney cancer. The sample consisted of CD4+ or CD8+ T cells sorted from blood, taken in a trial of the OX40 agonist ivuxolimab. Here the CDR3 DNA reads TGCGCCAGCACCCTGGGACAGGGGGCGCGAGGCTACACCTTC. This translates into CASTLGQGARGYTF.